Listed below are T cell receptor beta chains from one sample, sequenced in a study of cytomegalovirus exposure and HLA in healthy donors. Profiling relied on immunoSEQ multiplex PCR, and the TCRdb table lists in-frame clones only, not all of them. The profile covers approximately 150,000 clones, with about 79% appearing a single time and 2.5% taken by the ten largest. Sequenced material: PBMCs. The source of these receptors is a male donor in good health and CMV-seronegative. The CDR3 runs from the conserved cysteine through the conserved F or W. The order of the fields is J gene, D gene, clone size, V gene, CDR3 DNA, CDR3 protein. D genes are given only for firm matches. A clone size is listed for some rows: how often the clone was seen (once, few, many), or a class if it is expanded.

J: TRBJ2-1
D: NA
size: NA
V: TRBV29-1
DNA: TGCAGCGTTGACAGGGGAAGTGAGCAGTTCTTC
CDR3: CSVDRGSEQFF

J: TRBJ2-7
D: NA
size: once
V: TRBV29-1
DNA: TGCAGCGTTGGCCCCGGGTACGGAATTTACGAGCAGTACTTC
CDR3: CSVGPGYGIYEQYF

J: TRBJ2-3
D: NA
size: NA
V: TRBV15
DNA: TGTGCCACCAGCAGACCATGGACAGAAGATACGCAGTATTTT
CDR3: CATSRPWTEDTQYF

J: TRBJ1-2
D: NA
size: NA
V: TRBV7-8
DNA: TGTGCCAGCAGCTTAGAGGATAGACTGTCCCAAGGAACTAACTATGGCTACACCTTC
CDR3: CASSLEDRLSQGTNYGYTF

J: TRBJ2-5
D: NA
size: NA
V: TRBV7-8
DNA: TGTGCCAGCAGCTTAGGTGGAGTACAAGAGACCCAGTACTTC
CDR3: CASSLGGVQETQYF

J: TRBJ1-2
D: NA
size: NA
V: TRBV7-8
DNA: TGTGCCAGCAGCGGGGAGGGTGATGGCTACACCTTC
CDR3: CASSGEGDGYTF

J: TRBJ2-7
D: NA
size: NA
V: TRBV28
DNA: TGTGCCAGCAGAGGCGGGGTATCCTACGAGCAGTACTTC
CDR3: CASRGGVSYEQYF

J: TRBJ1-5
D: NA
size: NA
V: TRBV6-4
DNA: TGTGCCAATCACAGCCTCAATCAGCCCCAGCATTTT
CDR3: CANHSLNQPQHF

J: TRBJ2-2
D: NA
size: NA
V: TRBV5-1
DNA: TGCGCCAGCAGCCCAGGACGGGGGGCCCCGGGCACCGGGGAGCTGTTTTTT
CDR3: CASSPGRGAPGTGELFF

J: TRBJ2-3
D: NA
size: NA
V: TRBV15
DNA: TGTGCCACCAGCAAGATGGACACCAGCACAGATACGCAGTATTTT
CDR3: CATSKMDTSTDTQYF

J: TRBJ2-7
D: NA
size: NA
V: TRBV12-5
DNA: TGTGCTAGTAGCGTAACAAACTACGAGCAGTACTTC
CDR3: CASSVTNYEQYF

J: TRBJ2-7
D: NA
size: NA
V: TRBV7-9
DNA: TGTGCCAGCAGCTTAGGGACAACCTACGAGCAGTACTTC
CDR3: CASSLGTTYEQYF

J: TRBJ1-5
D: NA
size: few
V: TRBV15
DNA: TGTGCCACCAGCCGATTCCAGGGCCCCCAGCCCCAGCATTTT
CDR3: CATSRFQGPQPQHF

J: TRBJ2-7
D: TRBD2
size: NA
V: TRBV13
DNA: TGTGCCAGCAGCTTACAGGCTAGCGGCGCCTACGAGCAGTACTTC
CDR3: CASSLQASGAYEQYF

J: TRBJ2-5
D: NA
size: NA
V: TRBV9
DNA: TGTGCCAGCAGCGACCCGCGGGAGACCCAGTACTTC
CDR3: CASSDPRETQYF

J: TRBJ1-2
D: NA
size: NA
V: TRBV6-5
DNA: TGTGCCAGCAGTTACCTCCCAGGGGTTGGGAACTATGGCTACACCTTC
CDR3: CASSYLPGVGNYGYTF

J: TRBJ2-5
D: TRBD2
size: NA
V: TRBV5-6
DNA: TGTGCCAGCAGCTTACTAGCGGGACAAGAGACCCAGTACTTC
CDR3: CASSLLAGQETQYF

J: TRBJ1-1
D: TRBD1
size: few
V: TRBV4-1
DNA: TGCGCCAGCAGCCAAGAGGACAGGATGAACACTGAAGCTTTCTTT
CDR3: CASSQEDRMNTEAFF

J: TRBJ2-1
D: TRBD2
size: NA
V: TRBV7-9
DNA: TGTGCCAGCAGGAGGGCGGGAGGTTCCCCGACTACCAATGAGCAGTTCTTC
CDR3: CASRRAGGSPTTNEQFF

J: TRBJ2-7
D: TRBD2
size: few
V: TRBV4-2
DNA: TGTGCCAGCAGCGAAAGCGGGGGAGCCTACGAGCAGTACTTC
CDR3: CASSESGGAYEQYF

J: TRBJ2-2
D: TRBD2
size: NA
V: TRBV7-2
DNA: TGTGCCAGCAGCTTAAACCAGCTAGCGGGATCTTTAACCGGGGAGCTGTTTTTT
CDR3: CASSLNQLAGSLTGELFF

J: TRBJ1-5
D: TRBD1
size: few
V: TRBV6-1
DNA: TGTGCCAGCTGTGGGACAGCTAGCAATCAGCCCCAGCATTTT
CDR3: CASCGTASNQPQHF

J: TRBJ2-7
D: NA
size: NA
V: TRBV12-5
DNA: TGTGCTAGTGACTCGACAGCGTTTCCCGAGCAGTACTTC
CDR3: CASDSTAFPEQYF

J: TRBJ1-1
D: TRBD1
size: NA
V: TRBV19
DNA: TGTGCCAGTAGTATAACAGGGGGCGGTGAAGCTTTCTTT
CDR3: CASSITGGGEAFF

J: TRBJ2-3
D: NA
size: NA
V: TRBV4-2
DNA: TGTGCCAGCAGCCAAATTGATCTGGGCCGACTAGGGACAGATACGCAGTATTTT
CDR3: CASSQIDLGRLGTDTQYF

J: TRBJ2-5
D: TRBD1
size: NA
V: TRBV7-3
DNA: TGTGCCAGCAGCTTGGAGCCGGGACAGGGATCGGAGACCCAGTACTTC
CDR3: CASSLEPGQGSETQYF

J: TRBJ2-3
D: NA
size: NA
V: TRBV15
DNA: TGTGCCACCAGCAGAGATCTTCCCAGGCGGGGCGCAGATACGCAGTATTTT
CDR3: CATSRDLPRRGADTQYF

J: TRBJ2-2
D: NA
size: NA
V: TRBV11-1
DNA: TGTGCCAGCAGCCCACGACGGAGCACCGGGGAGCTGTTTTTT
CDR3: CASSPRRSTGELFF

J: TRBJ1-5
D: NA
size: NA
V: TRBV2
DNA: TGTGCCAGCAGGACGGATAGAGGGAGCAATCAGCCCCAGCATTTT
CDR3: CASRTDRGSNQPQHF

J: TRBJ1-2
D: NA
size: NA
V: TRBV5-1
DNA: TGCGCCAGCACGAAGACAGGCACCGATCTCTATGGCTACACCTTC
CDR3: CASTKTGTDLYGYTF

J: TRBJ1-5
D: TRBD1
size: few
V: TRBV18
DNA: TGTGCCAGCTCACCATCGTTACCGGGACAGCTGTTGAGCAATCAGCCCCAGCATTTT
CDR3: CASSPSLPGQLLSNQPQHF

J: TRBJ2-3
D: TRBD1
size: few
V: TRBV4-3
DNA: TGCGCCAGCAGCCTGGACAGGTCCACAGATACGCAGTATTTT
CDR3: CASSLDRSTDTQYF

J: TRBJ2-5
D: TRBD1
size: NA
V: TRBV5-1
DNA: TGCGCCACCACCTCAGGGGGCATGGAAAAGGAGACCCAGTACTTC
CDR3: CATTSGGMEKETQYF

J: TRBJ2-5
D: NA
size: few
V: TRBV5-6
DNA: TGTGCCAGCAGCTTCAGTGAGGACTGGGAAGAGACCCAGTACTTC
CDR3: CASSFSEDWEETQYF

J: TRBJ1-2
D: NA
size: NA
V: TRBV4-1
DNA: TGCGCCAGCAGCCAAGCTCTTAGACTTGACCTAACAACGATCTTC
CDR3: CASSQALRLDLTTIF

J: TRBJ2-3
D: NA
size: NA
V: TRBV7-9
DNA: TGTGCCAGCAGCTTAGATTTAAGCGGCCCCACAGATACGCAGTATTTT
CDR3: CASSLDLSGPTDTQYF

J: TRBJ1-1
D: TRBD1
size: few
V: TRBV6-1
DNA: TGTGCCAGCAGTGAAAGGACAGGGTCGAACACTGAAGCTTTCTTT
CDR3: CASSERTGSNTEAFF

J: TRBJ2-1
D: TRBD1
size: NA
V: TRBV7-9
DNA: TGTGCCAGCAGCTTAGTTCAGGGGGCGCCCAATGAGCAGTTCTTC
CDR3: CASSLVQGAPNEQFF

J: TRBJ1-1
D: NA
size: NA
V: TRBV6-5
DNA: TGTGCCAGCACCACACAGGGACGAACTGAAGCTTTCTTT
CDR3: CASTTQGRTEAFF

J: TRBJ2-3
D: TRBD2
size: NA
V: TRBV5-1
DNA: TGCGCCAGCAGCTTGGAGGCTAGCGGACCCACAGATACGCAGTATTTT
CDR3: CASSLEASGPTDTQYF

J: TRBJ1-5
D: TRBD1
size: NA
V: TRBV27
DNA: TGTGCCAGCAGTATTACAGGGGGCGAAGGCAATCAGCCCCAGCATTTT
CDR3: CASSITGGEGNQPQHF